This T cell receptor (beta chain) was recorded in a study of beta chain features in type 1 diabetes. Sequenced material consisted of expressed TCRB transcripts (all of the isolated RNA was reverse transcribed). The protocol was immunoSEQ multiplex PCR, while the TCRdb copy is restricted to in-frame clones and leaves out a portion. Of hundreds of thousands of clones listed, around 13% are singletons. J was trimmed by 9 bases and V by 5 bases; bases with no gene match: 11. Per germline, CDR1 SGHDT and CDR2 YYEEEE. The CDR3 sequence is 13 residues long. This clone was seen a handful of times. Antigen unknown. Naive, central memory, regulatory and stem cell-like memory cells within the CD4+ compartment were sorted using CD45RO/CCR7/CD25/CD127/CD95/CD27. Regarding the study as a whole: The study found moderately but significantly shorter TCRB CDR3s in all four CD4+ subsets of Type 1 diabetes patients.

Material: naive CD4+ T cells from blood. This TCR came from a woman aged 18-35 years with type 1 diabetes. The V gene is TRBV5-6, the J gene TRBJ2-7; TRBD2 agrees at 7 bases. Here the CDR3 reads CASRAAGNNWQYF. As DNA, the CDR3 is TGTGCCAGCAGAGCAGCGGGGAACAACTGGCAGTACTTC.